This T cell receptor beta chain was sequenced during a study of OX40 agonist ivuxolimab in advanced cancers. Broader study findings: Antigens targeted by the expanded peripheral T cells were not determined. CD8+ T cells (on average) carried more expanded clones than CD4+ T cells.

Between the trimmed V and J ends, which lost 6 bases and 7 bases, there was a span of 24 bases. From germline, CDR1 is SNHLY and CDR2 FYNNEI. The CDR3 runs 16 residues. TCRdb's copy holds only in-frame clones and misses some; the assay was immunoSEQ multiplex PCR. The table has around 79,000 clones, roughly nine tenths seen once. On this clone: The antigen remains unidentified.

This chain links TRBV2 with TRBJ1-2; D not certain. The source material was CD4+ or CD8+ T cells sorted from blood, sampled in a trial of the OX40 agonist ivuxolimab. This TCR was sampled from an adult with an advanced solid tumor such as melanoma, head and neck, liver or kidney cancer. CDR3 sequence: CASRPPGRLGRGGYTF. The CDR3 nucleotides read TGTGCCAGCAGGCCCCCAGGACGGCTAGGTCGGGGTGGCTACACCTTC.